The following is a T cell receptor (beta chain) sequence with its context. The antigen is unknown. The sample is drawn from a study of CXCR3-negative and CXCR3-positive naive CD8 T cells. The CDR3 extends over 16 amino acids. Via 5' RACE with UMI labels, TRB cDNA libraries were prepared. TCRdb reanalyzed the 5' RACE reads, giving one entry per CDR3 protein sequence and no DNA. Its listing shows some 150,000 distinct CDR3 sequences. Points from the study as a whole: Both naive subsets showed comparably high diversity, and memory CD8+ cells showed much lower diversity. Naive CXCR3-negative cells resembled naive CXCR3-positive cells in TRBV-TRBJ usage; memory cells differed. Researchers report that CXCR3-positive naive cells carry more hydrophobic TRB CDR3s than CXCR3-negative naive cells.

This chain links TRBV21-1 with TRBJ1-5; TCRdb reports TRBD1, a call that lacks DNA to check it against. TRBV21-1 is a pseudogene. Sequenced: naive CXCR3+ CD8+ T cells from blood. The subset here: CD45RO-CCR7+CD27+CD95- naive CD8+ T cells expressing CXCR3 (TNR3+). The clonotype was recovered from a human donor in good health. Some clones in this sample may be carry-over from other donors' samples. CDR3: CASRENRRQGNQPQHF.